What follows describes a single TCR beta chain. The sample is drawn from a study of blood T cell repertoires in COVID-19. On the study more broadly: The origin of the acute and convalescent COVID-19 samples was the United States, Italy and Spain. The analysed material was cDNA or gDNA that came from T cells, B-cell-depleted T cells, or PBMCs.

Per the study methods: How many nucleated cells were present was estimated from reference gene primer amplification. Here immunoSEQ multiplex PCR was the method, and the copy in TCRdb shows in-frame clones only, minus some. The DNA gave D and trimming, while V, J and clone size come from that table. The data show 200,000 to 250,000 clones, about 80% seen once. The CDR3 is 15 amino acids. With 2 bases clipped from V and 1 base from J, the junction kept 1 base outside the gene matches. The V gene's germline CDR1 is MNHEY and CDR2 SMNVEV (reference sequence). This TCR came from an elderly man with acute or convalescent COVID-19. The chain is built from TRBV27 and TRBJ2-2, with 7 bases aligning to TRBD1. Sequenced input: peripheral blood. In DNA, the CDR3 is TGTGCCAGCAGTTTACGGGACAGGAACACCGGGGAGCTGTTTTTT. Translation: CASSLRDRNTGELFF.